This T cell receptor (beta chain) was identified during a study of glioma-infiltrating T cells after dendritic cell vaccination. The PCR used 60 V beta and 13 J beta primers. Data came from immunoSEQ multiplex PCR; TCRdb stores just in-frame clones and leaves some out. The sample consists of about 95,000 clones, 70% to 90% of them appearing once. Patients had residual fresh-frozen tumor tissue and more than two years of survival data. Isocitrate dehydrogenase mutation was absent in all glioblastoma patients. J lost 5 bases, V lost 4 bases, and 12 bases had no gene match. CDR1 is SGDLS and CDR2 is YYNGEE in the germline V gene. The CDR3 spans 17 residues.

The V call is TRBV9, the J call TRBJ2-2; TRBD2 matches at 9 bases. Material: blood, obtained before dendritic cell vaccination. The sequence came from a human donor with glioblastoma. The CDR3 nucleotides are TGTGCCAGCAGCCCACGAGCGGGAGGCCACGGGACCGGGGAGCTGTTTTTT. Its translation: CASSPRAGGHGTGELFF.